This T cell receptor (beta chain) was profiled in a study of low-dose radiotherapy and immunotherapy resistance in tumors. With V trimmed by 5 bases and J by 4 bases, 11 bases remained unmatched. Germline CDR1 SGHAT, CDR2 FQNNGV. The CDR3 is 16 amino acids. With TRAV- and TRBV-specific primers, first-strand cDNA was made, covering the alpha and beta chains. The TCRs were subjected to amplification over approximately 20 PCR cycles employing a constant-region primer in conjunction with a V-primer adapter. MiXCR, applied by TCRdb to the reads, yields one record per CDR3 protein. Of about 82,000 distinct CDR3 sequences listed, about 19% are singletons. Many counts were recorded for this clonotype. Time point here: before trial treatment.

The sample consisted of PBMCs, taken before treatment. This TCR was recovered from a male donor with prostate cancer. The V gene is TRBV11-2, the J gene TRBJ2-7; 10 bases map to TRBD2. CDR3 sequence (DNA): TGTGCCAGCAGCCAGGCGTCTAGCGGGAGTTTTTACGAGCAGTACTTC. Protein sequence: CASSQASSGSFYEQYF.